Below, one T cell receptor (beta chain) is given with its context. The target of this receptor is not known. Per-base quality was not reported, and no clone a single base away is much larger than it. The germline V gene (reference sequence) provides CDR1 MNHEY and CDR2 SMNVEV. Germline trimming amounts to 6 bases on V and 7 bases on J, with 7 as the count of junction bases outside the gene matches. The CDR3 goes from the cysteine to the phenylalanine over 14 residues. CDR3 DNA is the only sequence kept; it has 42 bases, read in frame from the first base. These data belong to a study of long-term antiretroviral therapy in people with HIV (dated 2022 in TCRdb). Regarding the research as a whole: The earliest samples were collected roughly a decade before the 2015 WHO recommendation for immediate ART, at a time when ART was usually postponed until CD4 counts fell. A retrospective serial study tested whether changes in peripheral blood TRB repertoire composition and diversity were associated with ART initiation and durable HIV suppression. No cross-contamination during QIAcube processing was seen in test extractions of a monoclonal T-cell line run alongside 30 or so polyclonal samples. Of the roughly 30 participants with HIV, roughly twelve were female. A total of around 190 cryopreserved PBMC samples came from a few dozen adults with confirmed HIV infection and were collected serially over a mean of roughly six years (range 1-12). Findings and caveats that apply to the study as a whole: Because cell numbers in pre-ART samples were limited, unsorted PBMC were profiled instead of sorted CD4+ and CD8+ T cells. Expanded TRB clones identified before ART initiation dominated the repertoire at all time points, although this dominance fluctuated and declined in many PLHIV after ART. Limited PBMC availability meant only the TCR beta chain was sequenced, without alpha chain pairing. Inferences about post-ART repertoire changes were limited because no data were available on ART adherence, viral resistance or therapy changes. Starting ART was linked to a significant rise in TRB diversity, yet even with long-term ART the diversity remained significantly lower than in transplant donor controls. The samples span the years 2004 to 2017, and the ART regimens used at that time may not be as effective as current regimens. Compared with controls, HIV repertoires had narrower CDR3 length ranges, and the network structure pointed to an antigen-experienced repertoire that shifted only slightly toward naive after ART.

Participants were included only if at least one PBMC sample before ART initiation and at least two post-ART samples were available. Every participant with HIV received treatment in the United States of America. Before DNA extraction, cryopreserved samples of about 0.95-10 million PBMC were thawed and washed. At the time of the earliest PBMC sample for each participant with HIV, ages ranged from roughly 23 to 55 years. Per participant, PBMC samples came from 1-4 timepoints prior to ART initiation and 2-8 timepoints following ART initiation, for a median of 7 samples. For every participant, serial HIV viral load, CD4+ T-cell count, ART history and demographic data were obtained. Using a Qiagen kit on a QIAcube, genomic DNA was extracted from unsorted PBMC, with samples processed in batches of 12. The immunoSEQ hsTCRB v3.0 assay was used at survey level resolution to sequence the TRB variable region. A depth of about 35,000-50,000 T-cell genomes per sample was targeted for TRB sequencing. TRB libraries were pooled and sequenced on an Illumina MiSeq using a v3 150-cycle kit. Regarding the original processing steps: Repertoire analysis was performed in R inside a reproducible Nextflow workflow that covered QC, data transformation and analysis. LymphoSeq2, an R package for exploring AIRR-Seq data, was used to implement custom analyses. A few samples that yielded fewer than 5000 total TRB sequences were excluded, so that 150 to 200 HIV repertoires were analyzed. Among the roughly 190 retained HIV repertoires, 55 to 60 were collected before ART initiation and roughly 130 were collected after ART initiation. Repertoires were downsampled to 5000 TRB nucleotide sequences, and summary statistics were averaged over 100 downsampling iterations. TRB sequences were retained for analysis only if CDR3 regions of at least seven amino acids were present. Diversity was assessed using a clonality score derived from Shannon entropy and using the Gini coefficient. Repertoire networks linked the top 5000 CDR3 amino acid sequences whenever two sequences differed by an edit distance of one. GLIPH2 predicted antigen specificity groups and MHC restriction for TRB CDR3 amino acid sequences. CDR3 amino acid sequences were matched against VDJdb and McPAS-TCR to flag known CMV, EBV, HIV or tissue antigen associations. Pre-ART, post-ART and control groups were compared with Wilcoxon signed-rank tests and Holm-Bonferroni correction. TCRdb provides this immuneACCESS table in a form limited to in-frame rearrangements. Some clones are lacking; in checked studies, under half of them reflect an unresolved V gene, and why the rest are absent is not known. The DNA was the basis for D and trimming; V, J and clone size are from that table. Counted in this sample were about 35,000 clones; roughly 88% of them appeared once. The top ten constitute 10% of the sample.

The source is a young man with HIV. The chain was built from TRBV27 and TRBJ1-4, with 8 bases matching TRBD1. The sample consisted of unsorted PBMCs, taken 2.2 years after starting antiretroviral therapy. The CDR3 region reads CASRRTGRSEKLFF. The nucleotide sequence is TGTGCCAGCAGAAGGACAGGGAGGAGTGAAAAACTGTTTTTT.